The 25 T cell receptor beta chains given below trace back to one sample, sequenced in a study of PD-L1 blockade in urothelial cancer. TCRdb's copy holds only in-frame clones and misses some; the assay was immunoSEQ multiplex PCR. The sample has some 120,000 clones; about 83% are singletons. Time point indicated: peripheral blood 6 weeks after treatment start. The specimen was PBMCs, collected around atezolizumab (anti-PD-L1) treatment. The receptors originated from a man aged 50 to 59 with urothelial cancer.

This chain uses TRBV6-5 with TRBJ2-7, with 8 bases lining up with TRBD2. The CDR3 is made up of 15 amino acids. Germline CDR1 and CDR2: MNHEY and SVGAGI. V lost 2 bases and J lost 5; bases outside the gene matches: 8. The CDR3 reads CASSYGTGGSNEQYF. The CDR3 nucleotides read TGTGCCAGCAGTTACGGGACGGGAGGGTCAAACGAGCAGTACTTC.

CDR3 DNA sequence: TGTGCCAAACGGACTCCGATCTCCTACGAGCAGTACTTC. It specifies CAKRTPISYEQYF. This chain uses TRBV6-1 with TRBJ2-7, with D possibly being TRBD2 (5 bases). The V end was cut by 10 bases, the J end by 0 bases, with 13 bases between. The CDR3 extends over 13 amino acids. From germline, CDR1 is MNHNS and CDR2 SASEGT.

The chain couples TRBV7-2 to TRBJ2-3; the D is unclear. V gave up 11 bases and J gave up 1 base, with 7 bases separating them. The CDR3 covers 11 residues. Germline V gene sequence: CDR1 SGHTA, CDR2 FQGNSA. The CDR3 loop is CAASRTDTQYF. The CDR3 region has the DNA TGTGCCGCTAGTCGCACAGATACGCAGTATTTT.

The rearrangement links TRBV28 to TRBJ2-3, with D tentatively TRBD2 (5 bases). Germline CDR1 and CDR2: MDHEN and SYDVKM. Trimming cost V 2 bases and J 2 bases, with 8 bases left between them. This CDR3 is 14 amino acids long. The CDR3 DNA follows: TGTGCCAGCAGTTTAGAGCGGCTCACAGATACGCAGTATTTT. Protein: CASSLERLTDTQYF.

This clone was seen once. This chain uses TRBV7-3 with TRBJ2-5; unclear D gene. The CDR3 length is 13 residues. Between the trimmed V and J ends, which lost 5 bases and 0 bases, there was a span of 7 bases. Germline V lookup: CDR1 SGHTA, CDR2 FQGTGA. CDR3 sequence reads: CASSLDYQETQYF. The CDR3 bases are TGTGCCAGCAGCCTTGACTACCAAGAGACCCAGTACTTC.

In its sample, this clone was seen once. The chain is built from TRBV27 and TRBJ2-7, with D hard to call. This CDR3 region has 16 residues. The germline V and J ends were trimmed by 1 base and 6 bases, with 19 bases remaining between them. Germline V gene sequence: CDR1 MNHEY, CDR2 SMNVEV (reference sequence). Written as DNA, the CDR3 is TGTGCCAGCAGTTTATTTAGTCACGCTAATAACGGCGAGCAGTACTTC. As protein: CASSLFSHANNGEQYF.

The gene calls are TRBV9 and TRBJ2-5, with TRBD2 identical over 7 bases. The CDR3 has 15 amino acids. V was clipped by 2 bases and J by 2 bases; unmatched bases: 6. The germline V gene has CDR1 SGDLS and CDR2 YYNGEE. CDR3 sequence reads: CASSVSTSPQETQYF. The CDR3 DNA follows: TGTGCCAGCAGCGTTTCGACTAGCCCGCAAGAGACCCAGTACTTC.

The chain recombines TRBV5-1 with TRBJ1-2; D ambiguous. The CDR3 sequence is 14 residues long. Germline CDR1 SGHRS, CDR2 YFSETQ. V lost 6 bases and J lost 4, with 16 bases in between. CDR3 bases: TGCGCCAGCACCCCGGGGAGAGGAACCTATGGCTACACCTTC. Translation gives CASTPGRGTYGYTF.

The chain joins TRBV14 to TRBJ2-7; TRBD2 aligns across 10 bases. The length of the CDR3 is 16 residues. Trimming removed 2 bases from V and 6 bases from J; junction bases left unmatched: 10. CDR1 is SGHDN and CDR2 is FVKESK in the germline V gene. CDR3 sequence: CASSQYAAGGPGEQYF. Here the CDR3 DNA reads TGTGCCAGCAGCCAATATGCAGCGGGAGGGCCGGGCGAGCAGTACTTC.

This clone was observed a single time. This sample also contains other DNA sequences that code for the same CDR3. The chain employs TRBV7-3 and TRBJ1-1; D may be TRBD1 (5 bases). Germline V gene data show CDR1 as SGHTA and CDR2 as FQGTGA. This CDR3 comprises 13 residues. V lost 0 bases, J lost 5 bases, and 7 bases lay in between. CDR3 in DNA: TGTGCCAGCAGCTTAACGGGGGGGACTGAAGCTTTCTTT. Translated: CASSLTGGTEAFF.

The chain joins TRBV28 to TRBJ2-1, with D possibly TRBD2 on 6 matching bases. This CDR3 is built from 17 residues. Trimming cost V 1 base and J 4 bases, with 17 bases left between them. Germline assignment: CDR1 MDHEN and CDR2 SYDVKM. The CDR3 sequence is CASSLFTSSLSYNEQFF. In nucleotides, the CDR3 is TGTGCCAGCAGTTTATTCACTAGCTCCCTGTCTTACAATGAGCAGTTCTTC.

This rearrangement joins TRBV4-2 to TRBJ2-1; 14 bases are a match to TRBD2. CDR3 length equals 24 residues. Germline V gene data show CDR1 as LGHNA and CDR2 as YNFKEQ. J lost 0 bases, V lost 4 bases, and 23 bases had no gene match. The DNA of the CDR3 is TGTGCCAGCAGCCTTAAGGGACTAGCGGGAGTTCCAACGATCGATTTAGACTCCTACAATGAGCAGTTCTTC. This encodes CASSLKGLAGVPTIDLDSYNEQFF.

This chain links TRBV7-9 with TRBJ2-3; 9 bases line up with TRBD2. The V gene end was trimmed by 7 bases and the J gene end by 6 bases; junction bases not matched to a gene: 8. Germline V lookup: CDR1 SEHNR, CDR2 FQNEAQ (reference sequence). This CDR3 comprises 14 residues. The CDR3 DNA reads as TGTGCCAGCAACCCTAGCGGGACAAAGGATACGCAGTATTTT. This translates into CASNPSGTKDTQYF.

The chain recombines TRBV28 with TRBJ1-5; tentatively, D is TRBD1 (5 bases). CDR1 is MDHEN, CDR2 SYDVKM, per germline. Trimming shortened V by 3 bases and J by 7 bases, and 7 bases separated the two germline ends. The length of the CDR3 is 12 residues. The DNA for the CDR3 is TGTGCCAGCAGTTTGAAGGGGCAGCCCCAGCATTTT. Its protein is CASSLKGQPQHF. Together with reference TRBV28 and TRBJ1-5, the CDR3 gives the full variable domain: DVKVTQSSRYLVKRTGEKVFLECVQDMDHENMFWYRQDPGLGLRLIYFSYDVKMKEKGDIPEGYSVSREKKERFSLILESASTNQTSMYLCASSLKGQPQHFGDGTRLSIL.

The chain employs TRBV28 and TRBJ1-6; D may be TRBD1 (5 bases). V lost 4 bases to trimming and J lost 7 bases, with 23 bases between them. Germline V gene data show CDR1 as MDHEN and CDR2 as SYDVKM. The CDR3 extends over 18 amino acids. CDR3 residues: CASSSKRKRQSLNSPLHF. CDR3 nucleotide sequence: TGTGCCAGCAGTTCGAAGAGAAAAAGACAGAGCTTAAATTCACCCCTCCACTTT.

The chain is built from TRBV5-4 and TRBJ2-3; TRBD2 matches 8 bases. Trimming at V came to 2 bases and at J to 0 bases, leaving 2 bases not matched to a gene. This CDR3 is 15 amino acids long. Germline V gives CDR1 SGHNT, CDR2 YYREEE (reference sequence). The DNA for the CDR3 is TGTGCCAGCAGCTTAGCGGGAGCTAGCACAGATACGCAGTATTTT. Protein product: CASSLAGASTDTQYF.

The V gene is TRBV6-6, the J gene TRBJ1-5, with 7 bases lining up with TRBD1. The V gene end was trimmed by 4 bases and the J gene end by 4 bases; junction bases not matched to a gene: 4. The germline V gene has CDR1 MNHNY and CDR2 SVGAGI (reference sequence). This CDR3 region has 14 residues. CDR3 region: CASSLTGPNQPQHF. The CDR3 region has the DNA TGTGCCAGCAGTTTGACAGGGCCGAATCAGCCCCAGCATTTT.

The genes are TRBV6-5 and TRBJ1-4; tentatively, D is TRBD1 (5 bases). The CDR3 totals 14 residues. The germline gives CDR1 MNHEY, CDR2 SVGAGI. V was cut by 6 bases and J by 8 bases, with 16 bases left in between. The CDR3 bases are TGTGCCAGCAGGCCAGGGAGGGGTCGGGAAAAACTGTTTTTT. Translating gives CASRPGRGREKLFF.

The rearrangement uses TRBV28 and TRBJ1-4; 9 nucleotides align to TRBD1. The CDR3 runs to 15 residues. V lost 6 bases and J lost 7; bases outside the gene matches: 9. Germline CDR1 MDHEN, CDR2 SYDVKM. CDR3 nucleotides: TGTGCCAGCAGAACGATCGGGACAGGGCTTGAAAAACTGTTTTTT. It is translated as CASRTIGTGLEKLFF. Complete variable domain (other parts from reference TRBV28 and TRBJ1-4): DVKVTQSSRYLVKRTGEKVFLECVQDMDHENMFWYRQDPGLGLRLIYFSYDVKMKEKGDIPEGYSVSREKKERFSLILESASTNQTSMYLCASRTIGTGLEKLFFGSGTQLSVL.

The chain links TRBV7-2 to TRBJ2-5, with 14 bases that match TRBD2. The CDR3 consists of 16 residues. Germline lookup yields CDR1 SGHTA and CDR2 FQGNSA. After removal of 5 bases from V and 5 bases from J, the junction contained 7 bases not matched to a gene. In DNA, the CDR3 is TGTGCCAGCAGCGGGACTAGCGGGGGAGGTTCCGAGACCCAGTACTTC. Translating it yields CASSGTSGGGSETQYF.

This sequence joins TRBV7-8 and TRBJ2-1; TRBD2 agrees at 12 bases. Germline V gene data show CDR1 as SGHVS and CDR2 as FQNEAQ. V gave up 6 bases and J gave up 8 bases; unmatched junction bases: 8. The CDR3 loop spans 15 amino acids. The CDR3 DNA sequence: TGTGCCAGCAGACCCTCTAGCGGGAGGGCCTATGAGCAGTTCTTC. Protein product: CASRPSSGRAYEQFF.

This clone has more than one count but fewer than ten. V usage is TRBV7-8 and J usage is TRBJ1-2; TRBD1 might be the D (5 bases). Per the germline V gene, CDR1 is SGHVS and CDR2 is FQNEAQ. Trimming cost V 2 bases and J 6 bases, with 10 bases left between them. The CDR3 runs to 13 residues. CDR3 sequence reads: CASSLQGLDGYTF. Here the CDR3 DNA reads TGTGCCAGCAGCTTACAGGGCCTAGATGGCTACACCTTC.

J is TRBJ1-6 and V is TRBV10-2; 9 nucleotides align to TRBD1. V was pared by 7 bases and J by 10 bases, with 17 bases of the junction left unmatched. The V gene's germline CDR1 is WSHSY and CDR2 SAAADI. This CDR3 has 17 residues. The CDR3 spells CASMETKWTGVGSPLHF. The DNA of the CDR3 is TGCGCCAGCATGGAGACCAAATGGACAGGGGTAGGATCACCCCTCCACTTT.

The CDR3 reads CAWSRDRGSYEQYF. As DNA, the CDR3 is TGTGCCTGGAGCCGGGACAGGGGCTCCTACGAGCAGTACTTC. This chain uses TRBV30 with TRBJ2-7; TRBD1 aligns across 10 bases. This CDR3 has 14 residues. The junction had 2 bases not matched to a gene; V was cut back by 3 bases and J by 0 bases. Germline CDR1 reads GTSNPN; CDR2 reads SVGIG (reference sequence).

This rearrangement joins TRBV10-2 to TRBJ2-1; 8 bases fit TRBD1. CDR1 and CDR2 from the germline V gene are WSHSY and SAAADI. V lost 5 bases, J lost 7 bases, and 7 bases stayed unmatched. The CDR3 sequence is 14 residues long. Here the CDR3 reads CASSYQGARNEQFF. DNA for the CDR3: TGCGCCAGCAGTTATCAGGGGGCGCGGAATGAGCAGTTCTTC.